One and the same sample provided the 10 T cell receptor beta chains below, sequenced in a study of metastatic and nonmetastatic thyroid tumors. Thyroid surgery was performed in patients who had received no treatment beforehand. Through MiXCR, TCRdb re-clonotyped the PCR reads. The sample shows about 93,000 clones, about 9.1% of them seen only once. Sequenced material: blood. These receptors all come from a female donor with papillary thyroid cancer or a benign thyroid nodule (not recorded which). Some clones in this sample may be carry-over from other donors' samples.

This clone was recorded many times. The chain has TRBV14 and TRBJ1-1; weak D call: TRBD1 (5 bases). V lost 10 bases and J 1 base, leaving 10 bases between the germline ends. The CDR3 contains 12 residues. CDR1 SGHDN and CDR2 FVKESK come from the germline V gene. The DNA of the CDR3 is TGTGCCAACCCGACAGAGAACACTGAAGCTTTCTTT. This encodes CANPTENTEAFF. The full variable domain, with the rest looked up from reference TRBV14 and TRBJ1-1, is EAGVTQFPSHSVIEKGQTVTLRCDPISGHDNLYWYRRVMGKEIKFLLHFVKESKQDESGMPNNRFLAERTGGTYSTLKVQPAELEDSGVYFCANPTENTEAFFGQGTRLTVV.

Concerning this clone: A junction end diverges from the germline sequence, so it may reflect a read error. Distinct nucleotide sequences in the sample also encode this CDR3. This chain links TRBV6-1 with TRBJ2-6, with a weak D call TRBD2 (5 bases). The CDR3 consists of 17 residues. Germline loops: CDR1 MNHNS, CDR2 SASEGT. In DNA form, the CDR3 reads TGTGCCAGCAGCCCTGGACTCCTTACCTCTGGTGCCAACGTCCTGACTTTC. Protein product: CASSPGLLTSGANVLTF.

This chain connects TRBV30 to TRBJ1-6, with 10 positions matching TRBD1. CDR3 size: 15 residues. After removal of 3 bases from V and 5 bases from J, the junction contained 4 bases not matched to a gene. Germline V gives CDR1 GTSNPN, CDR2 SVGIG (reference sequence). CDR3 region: CAWRPGQGHNSPLHF. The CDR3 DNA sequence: TGTGCCTGGAGACCGGGACAGGGGCATAATTCACCCCTCCACTTT.

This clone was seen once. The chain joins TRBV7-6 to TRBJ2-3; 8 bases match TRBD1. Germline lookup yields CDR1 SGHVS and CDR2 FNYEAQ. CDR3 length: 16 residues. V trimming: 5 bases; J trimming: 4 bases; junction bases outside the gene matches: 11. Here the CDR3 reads CASSPYGQGSPDTQYF. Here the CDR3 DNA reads TGTGCCAGCAGCCCGTACGGACAGGGTAGCCCAGATACGCAGTATTTT.

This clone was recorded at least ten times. The CDR3 DNA is TGCGCCAGCAGCCCGACAGGTCCGACTACCCACGAGCAGTACTTC. Residues: CASSPTGPTTHEQYF. The chain employs TRBV5-1 and TRBJ2-7; possibly TRBD1 for D (6 bases). Per the germline V gene, CDR1 is SGHRS and CDR2 is YFSETQ. Trimming pared 4 bases from V and 5 bases from J, leaving 19 bases between. The CDR3 has 15 amino acids. The full variable domain, its missing parts supplied by reference TRBV5-1 and TRBJ2-7, is KAGVTQTPRYLIKTRGQQVTLSCSPISGHRSVSWYQQTPGQGLQFLFEYFSETQRNKGNFPGRFSGRQFSNSRSEMNVSTLELGDSALYLCASSPTGPTTHEQYFGPGTRLTVT.

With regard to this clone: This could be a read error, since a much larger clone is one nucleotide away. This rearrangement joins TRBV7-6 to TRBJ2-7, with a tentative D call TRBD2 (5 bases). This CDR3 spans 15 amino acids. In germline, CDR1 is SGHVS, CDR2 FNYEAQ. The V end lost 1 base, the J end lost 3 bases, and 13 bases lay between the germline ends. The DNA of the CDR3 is TGTGCCAGCAGCTTAGATTTCGGACTTCTCTACGAGCAGTACTTC. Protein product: CASSLDFGLLYEQYF. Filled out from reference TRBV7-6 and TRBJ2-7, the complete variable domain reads GAGVSQSPRYKVTKRGQDVALRCDPISGHVSLYWYRQALGQGPEFLTYFNYEAQQDKSGLPNDRFSAERPEGSISTLTIQRTEQRDSAMYRCASSLDFGLLYEQYFGPGTRLTVT.

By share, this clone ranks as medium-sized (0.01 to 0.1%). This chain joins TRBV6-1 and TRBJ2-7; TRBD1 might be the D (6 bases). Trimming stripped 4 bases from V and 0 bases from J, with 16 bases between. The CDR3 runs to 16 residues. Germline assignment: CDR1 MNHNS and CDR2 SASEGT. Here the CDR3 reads CASSGKTGLSSYEQYF. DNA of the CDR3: TGTGCCAGCAGTGGTAAGACAGGCCTGAGCTCCTACGAGCAGTACTTC.

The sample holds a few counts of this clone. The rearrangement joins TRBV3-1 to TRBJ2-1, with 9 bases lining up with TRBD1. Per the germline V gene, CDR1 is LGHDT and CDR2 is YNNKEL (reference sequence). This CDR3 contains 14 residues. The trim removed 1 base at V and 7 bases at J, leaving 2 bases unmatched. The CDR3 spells CASSQGTGVNEQFF. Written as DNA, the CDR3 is TGTGCCAGCAGCCAAGGGACAGGGGTGAATGAGCAGTTCTTC.

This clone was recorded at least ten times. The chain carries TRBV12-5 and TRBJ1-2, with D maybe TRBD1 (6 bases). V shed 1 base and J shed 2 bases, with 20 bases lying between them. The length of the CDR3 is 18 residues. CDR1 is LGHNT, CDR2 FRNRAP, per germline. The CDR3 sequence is CASGLASVLLRGNYGYTF. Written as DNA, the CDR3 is TGTGCTAGTGGTTTGGCCTCGGTATTACTCAGGGGCAACTATGGCTACACCTTC.

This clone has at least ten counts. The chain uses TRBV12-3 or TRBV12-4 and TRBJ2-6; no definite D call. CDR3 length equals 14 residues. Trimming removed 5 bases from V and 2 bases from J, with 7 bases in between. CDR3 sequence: CASSRTAGANVLTF. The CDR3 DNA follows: TGTGCCAGCAGTCGGACCGCTGGGGCCAACGTCCTGACTTTC.